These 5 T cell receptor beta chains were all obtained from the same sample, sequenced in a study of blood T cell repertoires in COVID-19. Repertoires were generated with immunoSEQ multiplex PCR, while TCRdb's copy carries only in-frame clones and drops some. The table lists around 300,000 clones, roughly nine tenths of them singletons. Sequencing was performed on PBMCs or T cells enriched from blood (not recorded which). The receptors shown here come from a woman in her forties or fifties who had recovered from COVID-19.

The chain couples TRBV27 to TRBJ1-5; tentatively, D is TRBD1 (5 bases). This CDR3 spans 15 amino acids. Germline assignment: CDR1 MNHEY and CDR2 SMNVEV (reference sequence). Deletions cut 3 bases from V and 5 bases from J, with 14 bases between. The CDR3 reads CASSFRIGGDQPQHF. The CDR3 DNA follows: TGTGCCAGCAGTTTTAGGATCGGGGGGGATCAGCCCCAGCATTTT.

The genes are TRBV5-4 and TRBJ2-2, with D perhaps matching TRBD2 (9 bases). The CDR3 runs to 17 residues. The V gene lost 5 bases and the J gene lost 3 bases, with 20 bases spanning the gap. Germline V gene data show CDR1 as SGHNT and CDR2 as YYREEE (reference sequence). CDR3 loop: CASSPGGGRADTGELFF. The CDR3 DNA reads TGTGCCAGCAGTCCAGGGGGCGGGAGGGCCGACACCGGGGAGCTGTTTTTT. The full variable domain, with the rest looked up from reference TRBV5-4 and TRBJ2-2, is ETGVTQSPTHLIKTRGQQVTLRCSSQSGHNTVSWYQQALGQGPQFIFQYYREEENGRGNFPPRFSGLQFPNYSSELNVNALELDDSALYLCASSPGGGRADTGELFFGEGSRLTVL.

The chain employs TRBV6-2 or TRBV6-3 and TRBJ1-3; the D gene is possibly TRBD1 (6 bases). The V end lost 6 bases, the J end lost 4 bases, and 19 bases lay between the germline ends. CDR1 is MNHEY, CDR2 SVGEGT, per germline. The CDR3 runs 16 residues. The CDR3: CASSLGHPAFGNTIYF. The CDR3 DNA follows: TGTGCCAGCAGCCTGGGACACCCGGCATTCGGAAACACCATATATTTT.

This CDR3 reads CASSLGQRTANYGYTF. The CDR3 coding sequence is TGTGCCAGCAGCTTAGGCCAGCGGACAGCTAACTATGGCTACACCTTC. J is TRBJ1-2 and V is TRBV11-2; weak D call: TRBD1 (6 bases). The CDR3 runs to 16 residues. From germline, CDR1 is SGHAT and CDR2 FQNNGV. Trimming removed 1 base from V and 0 bases from J, with 12 bases in between.

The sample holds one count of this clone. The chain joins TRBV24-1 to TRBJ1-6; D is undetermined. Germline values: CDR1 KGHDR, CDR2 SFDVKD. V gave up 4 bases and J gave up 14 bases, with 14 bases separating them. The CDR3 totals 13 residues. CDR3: CATSDSAAGSLHF. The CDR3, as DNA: TGTGCCACCAGTGACTCAGCGGCTGGGTCCCTCCACTTT.